This T cell receptor beta chain came from a study of blood T cell repertoires in COVID-19. Whole-study context: Sources were T cells, B-cell-depleted T cells, or PBMCs; the material itself was cDNA or gDNA.

Assay used: immunoSEQ multiplex PCR; TCRdb lists only in-frame clones, some missing. The profile shows about 41,000 clones, over 70% of them singletons. The clonotype comes from a woman of 80 years or more with active or convalescent COVID-19. What was sequenced was peripheral blood.

The CDR3 coding sequence is TGTGCCAGCAGTGCCGGAACAGTGGCACCAGAGCCCCAGCATTTT. Protein product: CASSAGTVAPEPQHF. The chain has TRBV28 and TRBJ1-5; no clear D. V was trimmed by 5 bases and J by 8 bases, leaving 19 bases between them. The CDR3 is 15 residues long. Germline CDR1 reads MDHEN; CDR2 reads SYDVKM.